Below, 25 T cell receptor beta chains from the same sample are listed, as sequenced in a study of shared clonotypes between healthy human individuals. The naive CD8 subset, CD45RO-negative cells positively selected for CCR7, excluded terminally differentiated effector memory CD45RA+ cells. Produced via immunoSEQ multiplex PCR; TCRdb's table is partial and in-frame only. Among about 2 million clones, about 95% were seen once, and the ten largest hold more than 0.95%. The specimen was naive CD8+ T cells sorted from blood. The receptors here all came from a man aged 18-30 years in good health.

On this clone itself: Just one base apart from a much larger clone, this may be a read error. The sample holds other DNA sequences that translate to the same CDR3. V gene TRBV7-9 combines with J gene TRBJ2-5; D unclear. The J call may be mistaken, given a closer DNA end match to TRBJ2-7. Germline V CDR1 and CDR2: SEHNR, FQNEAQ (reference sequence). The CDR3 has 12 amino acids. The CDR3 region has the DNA TGTGCCAGCAGCTTGGGCTCCTACGAGCAGTACTTC. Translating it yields CASSLGSYEQYF.

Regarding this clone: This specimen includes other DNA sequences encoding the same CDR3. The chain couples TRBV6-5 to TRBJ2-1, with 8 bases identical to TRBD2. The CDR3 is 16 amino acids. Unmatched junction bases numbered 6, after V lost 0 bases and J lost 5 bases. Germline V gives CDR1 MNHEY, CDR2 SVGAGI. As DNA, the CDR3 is TGTGCCAGCAGTTACTCTAGCGGGGAGACACACAATGAGCAGTTCTTC. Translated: CASSYSSGETHNEQFF.

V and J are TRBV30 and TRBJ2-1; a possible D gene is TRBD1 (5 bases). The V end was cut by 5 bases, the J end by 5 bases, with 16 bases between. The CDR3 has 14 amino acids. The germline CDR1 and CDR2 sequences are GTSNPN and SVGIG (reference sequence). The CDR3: CAWCLGLGDNEQFF. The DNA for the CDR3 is TGTGCCTGGTGCCTTGGTCTAGGGGACAATGAGCAGTTCTTC.

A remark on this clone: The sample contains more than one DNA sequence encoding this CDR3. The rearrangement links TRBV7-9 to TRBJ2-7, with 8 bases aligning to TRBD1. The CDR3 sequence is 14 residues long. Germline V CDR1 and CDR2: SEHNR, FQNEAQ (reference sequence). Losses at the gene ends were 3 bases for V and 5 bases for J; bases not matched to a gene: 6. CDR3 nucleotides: TGTGCCAGCAGCTTTTCAGGGGGCTTGGACGAGCAGTACTTC. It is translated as CASSFSGGLDEQYF.

The CDR3 coding sequence is TGCAGCGTTGAAGATCCAGTAGGAAACTCCTACGAGCAGTACTTC. Translated: CSVEDPVGNSYEQYF. This chain joins TRBV29-1 and TRBJ2-7; D call uncertain. V was shortened by 0 bases and J by 0 bases, with 12 bases between the two germline ends. CDR3 length equals 15 residues. Germline CDR1 and CDR2: SQVTM and ANQGSEA.

The DNA of the CDR3 is TGTGCCAGCAGGAGACCGGGAGAAAGCACAGATACGCAGTATTTT. Protein: CASRRPGESTDTQYF. The chain couples TRBV5-4 to TRBJ2-3; D perhaps matches TRBD2 (6 bases). Germline assignment: CDR1 SGHNT and CDR2 YYREEE (reference sequence). The CDR3 length is 15 residues. Trimming removed 5 bases from V and 0 bases from J, with 13 bases in between.

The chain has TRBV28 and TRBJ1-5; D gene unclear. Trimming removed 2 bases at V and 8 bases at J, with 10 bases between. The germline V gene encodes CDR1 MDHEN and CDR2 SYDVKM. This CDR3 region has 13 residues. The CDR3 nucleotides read TGTGCCAGCAGTTTACGGACGGGTGAGCCCCAGCATTTT. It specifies CASSLRTGEPQHF.

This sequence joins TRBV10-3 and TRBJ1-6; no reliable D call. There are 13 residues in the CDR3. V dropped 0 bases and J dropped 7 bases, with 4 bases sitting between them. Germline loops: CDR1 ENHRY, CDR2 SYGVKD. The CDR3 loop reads CAISESENSPLHF. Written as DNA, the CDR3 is TGTGCCATCAGTGAGTCGGAGAATTCACCCCTCCACTTT.

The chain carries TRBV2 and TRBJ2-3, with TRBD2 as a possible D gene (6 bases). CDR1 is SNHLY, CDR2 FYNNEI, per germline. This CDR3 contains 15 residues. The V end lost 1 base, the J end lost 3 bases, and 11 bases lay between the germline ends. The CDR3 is CASSEGAGRTDTQYF. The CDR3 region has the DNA TGTGCCAGCAGTGAAGGGGCCGGGAGAACAGATACGCAGTATTTT.

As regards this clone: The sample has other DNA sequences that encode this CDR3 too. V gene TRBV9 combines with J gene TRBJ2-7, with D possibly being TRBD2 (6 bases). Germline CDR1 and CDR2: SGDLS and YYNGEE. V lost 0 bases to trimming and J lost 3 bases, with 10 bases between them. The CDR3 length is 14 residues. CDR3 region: CASSVGDSFYEQYF. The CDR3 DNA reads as TGTGCCAGCAGCGTAGGGGACTCATTCTACGAGCAGTACTTC.

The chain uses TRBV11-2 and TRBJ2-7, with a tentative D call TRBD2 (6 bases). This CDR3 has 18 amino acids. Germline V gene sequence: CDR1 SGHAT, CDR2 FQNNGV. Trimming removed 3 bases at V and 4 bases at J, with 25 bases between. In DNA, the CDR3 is TGTGCCAGCAGCTTTCACTCCGGTTCCGCGGGGCAGCCATACGAGCAGTACTTC. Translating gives CASSFHSGSAGQPYEQYF. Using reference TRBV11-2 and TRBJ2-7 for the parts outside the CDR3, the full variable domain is EAGVAQSPRYKIIEKRQSVAFWCNPISGHATLYWYQQILGQGPKLLIQFQNNGVVDDSQLPKDRFSAERLKGVDSTLKIQPAKLEDSAVYLCASSFHSGSAGQPYEQYFGPGTRLTVT.

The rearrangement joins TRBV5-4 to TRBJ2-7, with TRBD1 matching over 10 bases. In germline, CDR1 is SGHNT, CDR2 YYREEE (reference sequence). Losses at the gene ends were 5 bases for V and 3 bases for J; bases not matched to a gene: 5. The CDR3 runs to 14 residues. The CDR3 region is CASSFRTGGYEQYF. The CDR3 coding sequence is TGTGCCAGCAGTTTCCGGACAGGGGGCTACGAGCAGTACTTC. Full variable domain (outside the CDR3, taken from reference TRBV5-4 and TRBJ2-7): ETGVTQSPTHLIKTRGQQVTLRCSSQSGHNTVSWYQQALGQGPQFIFQYYREEENGRGNFPPRFSGLQFPNYSSELNVNALELDDSALYLCASSFRTGGYEQYFGPGTRLTVT.

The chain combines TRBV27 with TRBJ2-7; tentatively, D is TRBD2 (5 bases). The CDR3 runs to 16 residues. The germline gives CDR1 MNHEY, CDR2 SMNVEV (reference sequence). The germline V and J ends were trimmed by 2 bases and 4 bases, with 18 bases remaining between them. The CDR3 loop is CASSLGPGSSVYEQYF. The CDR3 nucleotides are TGTGCCAGCAGTTTAGGACCGGGGTCATCGGTGTACGAGCAGTACTTC.

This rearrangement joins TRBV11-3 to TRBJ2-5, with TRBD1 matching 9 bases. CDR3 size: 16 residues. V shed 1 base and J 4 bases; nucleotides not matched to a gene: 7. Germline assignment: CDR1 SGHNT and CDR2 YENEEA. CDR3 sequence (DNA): TGTGCCAGCAGCTTAGGACCGGGACAGGGAGGAGAGACCCAGTACTTC. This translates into CASSLGPGQGGETQYF.

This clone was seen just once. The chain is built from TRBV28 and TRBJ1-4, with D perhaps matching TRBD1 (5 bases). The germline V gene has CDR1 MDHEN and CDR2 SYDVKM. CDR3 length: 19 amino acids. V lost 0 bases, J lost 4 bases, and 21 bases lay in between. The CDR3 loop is CASSLWTLTEFTNNEKLFF. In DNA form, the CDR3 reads TGTGCCAGCAGTTTATGGACCCTGACAGAGTTCACTAATAATGAAAAACTGTTTTTT.

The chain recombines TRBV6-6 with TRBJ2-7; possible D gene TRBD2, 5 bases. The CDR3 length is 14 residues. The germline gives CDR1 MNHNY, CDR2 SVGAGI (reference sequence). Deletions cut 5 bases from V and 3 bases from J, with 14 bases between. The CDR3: CASSATGESYEQYF. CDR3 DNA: TGTGCCAGCAGTGCAACCGGGGAAAGCTACGAGCAGTACTTC.

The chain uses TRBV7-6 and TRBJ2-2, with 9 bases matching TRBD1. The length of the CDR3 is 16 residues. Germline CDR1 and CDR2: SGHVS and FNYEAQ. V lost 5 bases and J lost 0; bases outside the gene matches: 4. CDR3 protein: CASSPRTGANTGELFF. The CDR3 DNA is TGTGCCAGCAGCCCCCGGACAGGGGCGAACACCGGGGAGCTGTTTTTT.

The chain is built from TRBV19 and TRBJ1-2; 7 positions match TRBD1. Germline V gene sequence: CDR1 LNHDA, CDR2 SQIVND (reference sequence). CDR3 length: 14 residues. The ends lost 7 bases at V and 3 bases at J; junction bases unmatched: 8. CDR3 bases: TGTGCCAGTAAGAGAGCCGGGACAGACTATGGCTACACCTTC. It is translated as CASKRAGTDYGYTF.

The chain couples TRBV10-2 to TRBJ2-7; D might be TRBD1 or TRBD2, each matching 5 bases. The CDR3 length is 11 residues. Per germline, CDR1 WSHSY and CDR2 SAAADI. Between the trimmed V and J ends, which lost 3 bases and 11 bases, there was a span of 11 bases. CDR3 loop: CASSEQEVEYF. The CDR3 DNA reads TGCGCCAGCAGTGAACAGGAGGTGGAGTACTTC.

The CDR3 nucleotides read TGTGCCAGCAGCTTGCTTCCAGGGGAAGCTTTCTTT. This gives the protein CASSLLPGEAFF. V is TRBV5-6 and J is TRBJ1-1, with D perhaps matching TRBD1 (5 bases). Germline values: CDR1 SGHDT, CDR2 YYEEEE. This CDR3 has 12 residues. V lost 1 base to trimming and J lost 8 bases, with 9 bases between them.

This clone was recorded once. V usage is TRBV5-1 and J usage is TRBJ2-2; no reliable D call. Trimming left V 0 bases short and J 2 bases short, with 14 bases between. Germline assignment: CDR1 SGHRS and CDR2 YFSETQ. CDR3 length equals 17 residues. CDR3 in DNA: TGCGCCAGCAGCTTGGCAACCGGACGGACCAACACCGGGGAGCTGTTTTTT. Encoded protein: CASSLATGRTNTGELFF.

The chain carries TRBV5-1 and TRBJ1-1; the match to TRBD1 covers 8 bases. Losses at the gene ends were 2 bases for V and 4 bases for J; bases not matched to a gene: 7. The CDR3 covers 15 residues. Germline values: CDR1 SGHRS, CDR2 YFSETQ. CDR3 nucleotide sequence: TGCGCCAGCAGCTTTACAGGGGGGGAGGCCACTGAAGCTTTCTTT. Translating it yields CASSFTGGEATEAFF.

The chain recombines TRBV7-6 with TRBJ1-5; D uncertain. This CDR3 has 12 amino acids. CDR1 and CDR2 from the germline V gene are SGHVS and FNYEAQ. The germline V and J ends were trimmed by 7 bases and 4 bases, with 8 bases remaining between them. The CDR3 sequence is CASTLTNQPQHF. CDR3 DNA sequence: TGTGCCAGCACCCTGACAAATCAGCCCCAGCATTTT.

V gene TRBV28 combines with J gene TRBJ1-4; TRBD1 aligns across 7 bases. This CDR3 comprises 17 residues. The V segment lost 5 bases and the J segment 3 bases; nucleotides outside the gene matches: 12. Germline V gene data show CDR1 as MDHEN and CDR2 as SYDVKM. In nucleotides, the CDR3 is TGTGCCAGCAGTACCTGGACAGGATTGGGGTCTAATGAAAAACTGTTTTTT. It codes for CASSTWTGLGSNEKLFF.

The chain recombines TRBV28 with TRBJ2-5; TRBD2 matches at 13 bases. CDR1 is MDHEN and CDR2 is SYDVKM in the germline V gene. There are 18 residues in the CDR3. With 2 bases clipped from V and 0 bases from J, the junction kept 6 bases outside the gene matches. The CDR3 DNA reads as TGTGCCAGCAGTTTAGGTCCCGGACTAGCGGGGGACCAAGAGACCCAGTACTTC. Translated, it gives CASSLGPGLAGDQETQYF. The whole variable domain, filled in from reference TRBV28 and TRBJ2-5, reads DVKVTQSSRYLVKRTGEKVFLECVQDMDHENMFWYRQDPGLGLRLIYFSYDVKMKEKGDIPEGYSVSREKKERFSLILESASTNQTSMYLCASSLGPGLAGDQETQYFGPGTRLLVL.